This T cell receptor beta chain was sequenced in a study of blood T cell repertoires in COVID-19. Study as a whole: T cells, B-cell-depleted T cells, or PBMCs provided the cDNA or gDNA that served as material.

TCRdb keeps only in-frame clones here, not all; method: immunoSEQ multiplex PCR. In the table there are about 120,000 clones, nearly 90% of which are singletons. This CDR3 is built from 13 residues. The germline V and J ends were trimmed by 4 bases and 5 bases, with 11 bases remaining between them. Germline V gives CDR1 SQVTM, CDR2 ANQGSEA. The TCR originated in a woman in her sixties with COVID-19, enrolled during active disease. Sequenced sample: peripheral blood. This rearrangement joins TRBV29-1 to TRBJ1-4; D is perhaps TRBD1 (5 bases). The DNA of the CDR3 is TGCAGCGTTGCTCAGGGTGCAAATGAAAAACTGTTTTTT. Its protein product is CSVAQGANEKLFF.